This T cell receptor (beta chain) was documented in a study of blood T cell repertoires in COVID-19. Germline loops: CDR1 SNHLY, CDR2 FYNNEI. J was trimmed by 4 bases and V by 6 bases; bases with no gene match: 10. There are 16 residues in the CDR3. TCRdb keeps only in-frame clones here, not all; method: immunoSEQ multiplex PCR. The sample records about 470,000 clones, around 90% being singletons. Sequencing was carried out using PBMCs or T cells enriched from blood (not recorded which). The TCR comes from a woman younger than 35 who had recovered from COVID-19. The V and J genes are TRBV2 and TRBJ2-2; TRBD2 matches 8 bases. CDR3 nucleotides: TGTGCCAGCAGAACGGGACTAGGGACCGGCACCGGGGAGCTGTTTTTT. Its protein product is CASRTGLGTGTGELFF. Using reference TRBV2 and TRBJ2-2 for the parts outside the CDR3, the full variable domain is EPEVTQTPSHQVTQMGQEVILRCVPISNHLYFYWYRQILGQKVEFLVSFYNNEISEKSEIFDDQFSVERPDGSNFTLKIRSTKLEDSAMYFCASRTGLGTGTGELFFGEGSRLTVL.